The clone carrying this TCR beta chain was counted at least ten times. Its antigen is unidentified. This sample was taken from a study of read filtering for tumor transcriptome and immune sequencing. Study in general: Mean patient age was approximately 66 years, range roughly 40 to 80; roughly 18 male, around 14 female. Per sample, TCR-region reads ranged about 4 to 11 million by IR-seq, about 75 to 1,300 by RNA-seq. Findings and caveats of the study: IR-seq captured clonotypes deeper and more reliably than RNA-seq.

Sampling of bone marrow took place during active disease in every patient. Germline CDR1 reads KGHDR; CDR2 reads SFDVKD. The CDR3 loop spans 16 amino acids. V was pared by 4 bases and J by 6 bases, with 10 bases of the junction left unmatched. This library used roughly 370 ng RNA and molecular barcoded adaptors spanning alpha/delta and beta/gamma chains. MiXCR, run by TCRdb on the reads, gives a single entry per CDR3 protein. The sample lists about 35,000 distinct CDR3 sequences, roughly an eighth occurring once. The receptor was isolated from a donor aged 40 or older with multiple myeloma. What was sequenced was a population of CD138-negative cells sorted from bone marrow. The chain combines TRBV24-1 with TRBJ2-3, with 9 bases that match TRBD1. The chain's CDR3 is CATSDVGDRVGDTQYF. Here the CDR3 DNA reads TGTGCCACCAGTGACGTAGGGGACAGGGTGGGGGATACGCAGTATTTT.